This T cell receptor beta chain originates from a study of T cells after posttransplantation cyclophosphamide. This clone has more than one count but fewer than ten. Its antigen remains unknown. There are 12 residues in the CDR3. Germline lookup yields CDR1 MNHEY and CDR2 SVGAGI. V lost 2 bases to trimming and J lost 9 bases, with 9 bases between them. Data came from immunoSEQ multiplex PCR; TCRdb stores just in-frame clones and leaves some out. This sample has 35,000 to 40,000 clones and no singletons, with 2% to 3% in the ten largest. Findings and limits, study-wide: Later blood repertoires were often dominated by clones from the donor CD8+ memory compartment.

The sequenced sample consisted of PBMCs. The gene calls are TRBV6-5 and TRBJ2-3, with D tentatively TRBD1 (5 bases). The source is a man over 45 in good health, CMV-negative, and a related stem cell transplant donor. The CDR3 DNA reads TGTGCCAGCAGTTACCAGGGAAGCACGCAGTATTTT. Translation gives CASSYQGSTQYF.